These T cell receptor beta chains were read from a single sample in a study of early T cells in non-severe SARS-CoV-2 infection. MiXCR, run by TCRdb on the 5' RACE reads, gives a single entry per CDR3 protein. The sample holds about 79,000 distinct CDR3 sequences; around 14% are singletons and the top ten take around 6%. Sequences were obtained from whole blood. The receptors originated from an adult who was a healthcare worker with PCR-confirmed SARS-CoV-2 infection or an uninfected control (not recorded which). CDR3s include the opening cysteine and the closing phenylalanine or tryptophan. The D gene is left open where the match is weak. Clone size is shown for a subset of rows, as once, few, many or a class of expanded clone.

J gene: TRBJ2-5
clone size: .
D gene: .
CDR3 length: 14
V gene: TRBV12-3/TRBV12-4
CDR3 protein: CASSLQTGEETQYF
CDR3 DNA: TGTGCCAGCAGTTTACAGACGGGGGAAGAGACCCAGTACTTC

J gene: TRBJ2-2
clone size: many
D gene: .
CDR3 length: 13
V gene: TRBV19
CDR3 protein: CASRGQNTGELFF
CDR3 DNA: TGTGCCAGTAGGGGACAGAACACCGGGGAGCTGTTTTTT

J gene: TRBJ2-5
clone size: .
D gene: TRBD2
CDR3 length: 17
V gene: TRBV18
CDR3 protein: CASSQKRGLVSQETQYF
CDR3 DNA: TGTGCCAGCTCACAGAAGAGGGGACTAGTTAGTCAAGAGACCCAGTACTTC

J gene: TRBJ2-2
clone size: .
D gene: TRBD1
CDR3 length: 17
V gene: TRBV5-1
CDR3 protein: CASSPRPGQGPTGELFF
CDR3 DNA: TGCGCCAGCAGCCCTAGACCCGGACAGGGCCCCACCGGGGAGCTGTTTTTT

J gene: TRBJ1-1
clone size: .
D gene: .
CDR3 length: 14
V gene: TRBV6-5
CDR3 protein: CASSETARNTEAFF
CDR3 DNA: TGTGCCAGCAGTGAGACAGCTAGGAACACTGAAGCTTTCTTT

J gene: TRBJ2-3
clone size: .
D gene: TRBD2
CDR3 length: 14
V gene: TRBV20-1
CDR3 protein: CSARILAGGDTQYF
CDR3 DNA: TGCAGTGCTAGAATTCTAGCGGGAGGAGATACGCAGTATTTT

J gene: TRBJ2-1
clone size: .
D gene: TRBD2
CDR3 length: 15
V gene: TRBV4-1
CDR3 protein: CASSQERASGNEQFF
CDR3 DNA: TGCGCCAGCAGCCAAGAAAGGGCTAGCGGCAATGAGCAGTTCTTC

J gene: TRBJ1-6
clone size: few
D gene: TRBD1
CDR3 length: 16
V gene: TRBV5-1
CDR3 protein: CASSLAGGVRNSPLHF
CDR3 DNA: TGCGCCAGCAGCTTGGCAGGGGGCGTCCGAAATTCACCCCTCCACTTT

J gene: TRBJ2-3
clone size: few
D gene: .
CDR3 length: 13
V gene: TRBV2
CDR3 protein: CASRANVGNTQYF
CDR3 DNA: TGTGCCAGCAGGGCCAATGTAGGTAATACGCAGTATTTT

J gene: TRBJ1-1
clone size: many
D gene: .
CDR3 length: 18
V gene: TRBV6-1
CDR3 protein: CASSEALYREWERTEAFF
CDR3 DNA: TGTGCCAGCAGTGAAGCGCTCTACAGGGAATGGGAAAGAACTGAAGCTTTCTTT

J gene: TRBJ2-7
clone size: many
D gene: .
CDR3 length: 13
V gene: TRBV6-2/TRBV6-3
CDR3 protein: CASSPGNSYEQYF
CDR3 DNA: TGTGCCAGCAGTCCCGGCAACTCCTACGAGCAGTACTTC

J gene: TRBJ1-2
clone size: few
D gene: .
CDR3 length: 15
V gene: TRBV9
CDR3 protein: CASSPHGGSNYGYTF
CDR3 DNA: TGTGCCAGCAGCCCCCACGGGGGGTCTAACTATGGCTACACCTTC

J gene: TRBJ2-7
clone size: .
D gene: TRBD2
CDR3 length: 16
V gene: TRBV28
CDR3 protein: CASSWDYETSSYEQYF
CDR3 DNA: TGTGCCAGCAGCTGGGACTATGAAACCTCCTCCTACGAGCAGTACTTC

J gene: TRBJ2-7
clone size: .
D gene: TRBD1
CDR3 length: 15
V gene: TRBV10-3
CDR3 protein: CAISESPGQAYEQYF
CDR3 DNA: TGTGCCATCAGTGAGAGCCCGGGACAGGCCTACGAGCAGTACTTC

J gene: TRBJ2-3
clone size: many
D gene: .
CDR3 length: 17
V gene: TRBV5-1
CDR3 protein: CASSTAGTATGGDTQYF
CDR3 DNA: TGCGCCAGCAGCACCGCCGGGACGGCAACCGGGGGAGATACGCAGTATTTT

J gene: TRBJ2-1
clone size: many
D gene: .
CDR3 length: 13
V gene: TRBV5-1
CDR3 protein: CASSQQVNNEQFF
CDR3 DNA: TGCGCCAGCAGCCAACAGGTAAACAATGAGCAGTTCTTC

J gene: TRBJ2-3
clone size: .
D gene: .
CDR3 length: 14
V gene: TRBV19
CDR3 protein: CASMKGGPADTQYF
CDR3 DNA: TGTGCCAGTATGAAGGGCGGGCCAGCAGATACGCAGTATTTT

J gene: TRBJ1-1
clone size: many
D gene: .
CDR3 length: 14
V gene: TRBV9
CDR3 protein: CASSVTSGNTEAFF
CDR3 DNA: TGTGCCAGCAGCGTAACATCCGGGAACACTGAAGCTTTCTTT

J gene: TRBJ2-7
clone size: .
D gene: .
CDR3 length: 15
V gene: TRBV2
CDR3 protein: CASSEEGHITYEQYF
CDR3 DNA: TGTGCCAGCAGTGAAGAGGGGCATATCACCTACGAGCAGTACTTC

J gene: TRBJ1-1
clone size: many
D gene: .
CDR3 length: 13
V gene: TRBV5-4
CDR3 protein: CASSPWRGIEAFF
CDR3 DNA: TGTGCCAGCAGCCCATGGAGGGGCATTGAAGCTTTCTTT

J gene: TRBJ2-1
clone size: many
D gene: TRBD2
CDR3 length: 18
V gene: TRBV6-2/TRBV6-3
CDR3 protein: CASSKGWSGRAVHNEQFF
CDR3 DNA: TGTGCCAGCAGTAAAGGGTGGAGCGGGAGGGCCGTACACAATGAGCAGTTCTTC

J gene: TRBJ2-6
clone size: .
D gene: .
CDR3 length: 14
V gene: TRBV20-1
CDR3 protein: CSGIQGSGANVLTF
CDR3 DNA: TGCAGTGGTATACAGGGCTCTGGGGCCAACGTCCTGACTTTC

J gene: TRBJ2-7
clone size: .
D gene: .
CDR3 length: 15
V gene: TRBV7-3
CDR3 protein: CASSPRVGIPYEQYF
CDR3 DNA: TGTGCCAGCAGCCCCCGGGTGGGGATTCCCTACGAGCAGTACTTC

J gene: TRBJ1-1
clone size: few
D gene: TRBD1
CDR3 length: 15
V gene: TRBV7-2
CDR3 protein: CASTGQGGGYTEAFF
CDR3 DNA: TGTGCCAGCACCGGACAGGGAGGAGGGTACACTGAAGCTTTCTTT